The 8 T cell receptor beta chains presented below share a single source sample, sequenced in a study of blood T cell repertoires in COVID-19. TCRdb's table, derived via immunoSEQ multiplex PCR, lists solely in-frame clones and lacks some. The repertoire holds around 360,000 clones, with roughly 87% as singletons. Sequencing used PBMCs or T cells enriched from blood (not recorded which). The receptors shown here come from a woman aged 25 to 45 who had recovered from COVID-19.

The chain carries TRBV7-2 and TRBJ2-5; tentative D call: TRBD1 (6 bases). With 5 bases removed from V and 5 bases from J, the gap between germline ends came to 18 bases. CDR1 is SGHTA, CDR2 FQGNSA, per germline. The CDR3 runs to 15 residues. CDR3 sequence (DNA): TGTGCCAGCAGCAAAACTTACAGGGTTTCGGAGACCCAGTACTTC. Its protein is CASSKTYRVSETQYF. Full variable domain (missing parts from reference TRBV7-2 and TRBJ2-5): GAGVSQSPSNKVTEKGKDVELRCDPISGHTALYWYRQSLGQGLEFLIYFQGNSAPDKSGLPSDRFSAERTGGSVSTLTIQRTQQEDSAVYLCASSKTYRVSETQYFGPGTRLLVL.

This clone was counted a single time. CDR3 loop: CATSTGTGSYGYTF. The CDR3, as DNA: TGTGCCACCAGCACCGGGACAGGATCCTATGGCTACACCTTC. The chain recombines TRBV15 with TRBJ1-2, with 8 positions matching TRBD1. The CDR3 contains 14 residues. V trimming: 4 bases; J trimming: 4 bases; junction bases outside the gene matches: 5. Germline values: CDR1 LNHNV, CDR2 YYDKDF (reference sequence).

The chain joins TRBV19 to TRBJ2-5; D possibly corresponds to TRBD2 (6 bases). V lost 7 bases to trimming and J lost 0 bases, with 12 bases between them. CDR3 size: 14 residues. CDR1 LNHDA and CDR2 SQIVND come from the germline V gene (reference sequence). CDR3 DNA sequence: TGTGCCAGTAAGCCCAGCGGGTACCAAGAGACCCAGTACTTC. Residues: CASKPSGYQETQYF.

V usage is TRBV4-2 and J usage is TRBJ2-1, with 9 bases aligning to TRBD2. Germline V gene lookup returns CDR1 LGHNA and CDR2 YNFKEQ. V shed 2 bases and J 6 bases; nucleotides not matched to a gene: 8. CDR3 length: 16 residues. This chain's CDR3 is CASSQQIAGALNEQFF. CDR3 in DNA: TGTGCCAGCAGCCAACAAATAGCGGGAGCCCTCAATGAGCAGTTCTTC.

This clone was seen just once. The rearrangement links TRBV19 to TRBJ1-5; TRBD1 aligns across 7 bases. The germline CDR1 and CDR2 sequences are LNHDA and SQIVND (reference sequence). V lost 5 bases, J lost 1 base, and 5 bases stayed unmatched. The CDR3 loop spans 15 amino acids. As DNA, the CDR3 is TGTGCCAGTAGTCCGACAGGGCCGAGCAATCAGCCCCAGCATTTT. Translation gives CASSPTGPSNQPQHF. Filled out from reference TRBV19 and TRBJ1-5, the complete variable domain reads DGGITQSPKYLFRKEGQNVTLSCEQNLNHDAMYWYRQDPGQGLRLIYYSQIVNDFQKGDIAEGYSVSREKKESFPLTVTSAQKNPTAFYLCASSPTGPSNQPQHFGDGTRLSIL.

J is TRBJ2-7 and V is TRBV6-1; 7 bases fit TRBD2. The CDR3 has 15 amino acids. Trimming removed 1 base from V and 7 bases from J; junction bases left unmatched: 10. The V gene's germline CDR1 is MNHNS and CDR2 SASEGT. The CDR3 DNA is TGTGCCAGCAGTGAAGACCAGCGGGGCCCCTGGGAGCAGTACTTC. Translated: CASSEDQRGPWEQYF.

V is TRBV28 and J is TRBJ2-1, with TRBD2 matching 7 bases. The CDR3 loop spans 15 amino acids. Germline values: CDR1 MDHEN, CDR2 SYDVKM. The V segment lost 5 bases and the J segment 2 bases; nucleotides outside the gene matches: 6. The CDR3 spells CASSPTGGPYNEQFF. In nucleotides, the CDR3 is TGTGCCAGCAGTCCCACGGGGGGACCCTACAATGAGCAGTTCTTC.

V and J are TRBV7-9 and TRBJ1-5; 7 positions match TRBD1. CDR1 is SEHNR and CDR2 is FQNEAQ in the germline V gene (reference sequence). There are 13 residues in the CDR3. V lost 6 bases and J lost 4; bases outside the gene matches: 3. CDR3 DNA: TGTGCCAGCAGTTCACAGGGGAATCAGCCCCAGCATTTT. Its protein is CASSSQGNQPQHF.